The 8 T cell receptor beta chains below were found in one sample sequenced in a study of T cell changes during pregnancy in multiple sclerosis. Sequencing used immunoSEQ multiplex PCR; TCRdb keeps in-frame clones, though not all of them. This table has under 50,000 clones, under 95% appearing once. The sample was CD8+ T cells from peripheral blood mononuclear cells, taken in the second trimester of pregnancy. The origin of the receptors is a female donor with multiple sclerosis, enrolled in a pregnancy study.

V gene TRBV5-8 combines with J gene TRBJ2-7, with D possibly TRBD2 on 5 matching bases. Germline CDR1 reads SGHTS; CDR2 reads YDEGEE. The V and J ends lost 3 bases and 2 bases respectively, with 6 bases between them. The CDR3 spans 12 residues. CDR3 DNA: TGTGCCAGCAGCTCCGGGACCTACGAGCAGTACTTC. Amino acid sequence: CASSSGTYEQYF. The full variable domain, rest sourced from reference TRBV5-8 and TRBJ2-7, is EAGVTQSPTHLIKTRGQQATLRCSPISGHTSVYWYQQALGLGLQFLLWYDEGEERNRGNFPPRFSGRQFPNYSSELNVNALELEDSALYLCASSSGTYEQYFGPGTRLTVT.

In this sample, this clone turned up once. The chain carries TRBV4-3 and TRBJ2-4; possible D gene TRBD1, 5 bases. Germline lookup yields CDR1 LGHNA and CDR2 YSLEER. The CDR3 extends over 15 amino acids. V gave up 3 bases and J gave up 2 bases, with 11 bases separating them. The CDR3 nucleotides are TGCGCCAGCAGCCACACGTCAGGGACCAAAAACATTCAGTACTTC. Translated: CASSHTSGTKNIQYF.

J is TRBJ2-1 and V is TRBV4-3; 9 bases map to TRBD2. The CDR3 has 15 amino acids. CDR1 LGHNA and CDR2 YSLEER come from the germline V gene. Germline trimming cut 4 bases from V and 5 bases from J; bases unmatched to any gene: 6. CDR3 bases: TGCGCCAGCAGCCCTCTAGCGGGGAAGAACAATGAGCAGTTCTTC. This sequence encodes CASSPLAGKNNEQFF.

This chain uses TRBV6-6 with TRBJ1-2; TRBD1 matches at 7 bases. CDR3 length: 15 amino acids. Unmatched junction bases numbered 8, after V lost 6 bases and J lost 1 base. Germline CDR1 MNHNY, CDR2 SVGAGI (reference sequence). In DNA form, the CDR3 reads TGTGCCAGCAGCCTCTGGACAGGAGATAACTATGGCTACACCTTC. Translation: CASSLWTGDNYGYTF.

Comments on this clone: At one boundary the junction diverges from the germline segment, which might be a read error. V gene TRBV2 combines with J gene TRBJ1-1, with 7 bases that match TRBD1. The length of the CDR3 is 15 residues. The V gene's germline CDR1 is SNHLY and CDR2 FYNNEI. The chain's CDR3 is CASSTFWGQNPEAFF. In nucleotides, the CDR3 is TGTGCCAGCAGTACATTTTGGGGACAGAACCCTGAAGCTTTCTTT.

V and J are TRBV6-1 and TRBJ1-1, with a weak D call TRBD1 (5 bases). This CDR3 comprises 16 residues. Germline CDR1 and CDR2: MNHNS and SASEGT. V was cut by 3 bases and J by 1 base, with 15 bases left in between. The chain's CDR3 is CASSEGPPYRNTEAFF. The CDR3, as DNA: TGTGCCAGCAGTGAGGGGCCCCCCTATAGGAACACTGAAGCTTTCTTT.

The J gene is TRBJ1-1, the V gene TRBV7-6; TRBD1 is a possible D gene (6 bases). Trimming stripped 4 bases from V and 3 bases from J, with 15 bases between. This CDR3 has 15 residues. Germline V gene sequence: CDR1 SGHVS, CDR2 FNYEAQ. Here the CDR3 DNA reads TGTGCCAGCAGCTCCCCACAGGGCGCGGACACTGAAGCTTTCTTT. Translation: CASSSPQGADTEAFF.

The chain uses TRBV10-3 and TRBJ2-5, with D perhaps TRBD2 (5 bases). The germline CDR1 and CDR2 sequences are ENHRY and SYGVKD. V was cut by 2 bases and J by 5 bases, with 15 bases left in between. The CDR3 extends over 15 amino acids. CDR3 loop: CAISEPGSRRETQYF. CDR3 coding DNA: TGTGCCATCAGTGAGCCGGGATCAAGGAGGGAGACCCAGTACTTC.